A single sample gave rise to the 8 T cell receptor beta chains below, sequenced in a study of blood T cells in healthy people across ages. It was with a sample-barcoded 5' primer and a J-beta primer mix that a second PCR of roughly 7 to 12 cycles was run. TCRdb itself ran the 5' RACE reads through MiXCR, one entry per CDR3 protein. Found here are some 1,800,000 distinct CDR3 sequences, more than 35% of them singletons; the top ten hold under 25%. Sample: blood. These receptors all come from a human donor in good health.

This clonotype was seen many times. The chain is built from TRBV4-2 and TRBJ2-3; D remains ambiguous. V dropped 4 bases and J dropped 0 bases, with 8 bases sitting between them. The CDR3 loop spans 14 amino acids. CDR1 is LGHNA and CDR2 is YNFKEQ in the germline V gene. CDR3 bases: TGTGCCAGCAGCCGATCAACTAGCACAGATACGCAGTATTTT. It translates to CASSRSTSTDTQYF.

The gene calls are TRBV6-1 and TRBJ1-1, with a tentative D call TRBD1 (6 bases). The CDR3 is 16 residues long. Trimming stripped 5 bases from V and 1 base from J, with 17 bases between. The germline V gene encodes CDR1 MNHNS and CDR2 SASEGT. CDR3 sequence reads: CASSSYRDTANTEAFF. CDR3 in DNA: TGTGCCAGCAGTAGTTACAGGGATACCGCGAACACTGAAGCTTTCTTT.

CDR3 protein: CASSLIPSGGTGEQFF. CDR3 bases: TGCGCCAGCAGCTTGATCCCTAGCGGGGGGACTGGGGAGCAGTTCTTC. The chain carries TRBV5-1 and TRBJ2-1; TRBD2 aligns across 11 bases. The CDR3 covers 16 residues. V trimming: 1 base; J trimming: 10 bases; junction bases outside the gene matches: 10. The V gene's germline CDR1 is SGHRS and CDR2 YFSETQ.

There are a few counts of this clonotype. The chain recombines TRBV20-1 with TRBJ2-7, with D possibly matching TRBD2 (6 bases). Looked up from germline, CDR1 is DFQATT and CDR2 is SNEGSKA (reference sequence). The CDR3 length is 14 residues. The V end lost 1 base, the J end lost 0 bases, and 10 bases lay between the germline ends. The CDR3 bases are TGCAGTGCTAGAGGGGGACTTCACTCCTACGAGCAGTACTTC. The encoded protein is CSARGGLHSYEQYF.

The rearrangement joins TRBV3-1 to TRBJ1-5; D possibly corresponds to TRBD1 (5 bases). This CDR3 is built from 15 residues. From germline, CDR1 is LGHDT and CDR2 YNNKEL (reference sequence). Trimming removed 1 base from V and 7 bases from J, with 14 bases in between. The CDR3 protein is CASSQGGQGSQPQHF. CDR3 sequence (DNA): TGTGCCAGCAGCCAAGGTGGTCAGGGTAGCCAGCCCCAGCATTTT.

The chain is built from TRBV28 and TRBJ2-1, with TRBD2 matching over 12 bases. This CDR3 is built from 17 residues. The ends lost 2 bases at V and 4 bases at J; junction bases unmatched: 6. Germline V gene sequence: CDR1 MDHEN, CDR2 SYDVKM. CDR3 loop: CASSLTKTSGGYNEQFF. The CDR3 nucleotides read TGTGCCAGCAGTTTAACCAAGACTAGCGGGGGATACAATGAGCAGTTCTTC.

This chain joins TRBV3-1 and TRBJ2-1; TRBD2 matches 9 bases. The J segment lost 9 bases and the V segment lost 7 bases, leaving 13 bases of the junction unmatched. CDR3 size: 15 residues. The V gene's germline CDR1 is LGHDT and CDR2 YNNKEL (reference sequence). The CDR3 DNA reads as TGTGCCAGCACCTCCGAGGCGGGGGGGTTCAGTGAGCAGTTCTTC. This codes for CASTSEAGGFSEQFF.

V usage is TRBV20-1 and J usage is TRBJ2-7; TRBD1 might be the D (7 bases). Germline V gene lookup returns CDR1 DFQATT and CDR2 SNEGSKA (reference sequence). The V end lost 6 bases, the J end lost 6 bases, and 18 bases lay between the germline ends. The CDR3 extends over 13 amino acids. In DNA form, the CDR3 reads TGCAGTGCAAGGACAGGAGGGACCTTCGAGCAGTACTTC. Translated: CSARTGGTFEQYF.